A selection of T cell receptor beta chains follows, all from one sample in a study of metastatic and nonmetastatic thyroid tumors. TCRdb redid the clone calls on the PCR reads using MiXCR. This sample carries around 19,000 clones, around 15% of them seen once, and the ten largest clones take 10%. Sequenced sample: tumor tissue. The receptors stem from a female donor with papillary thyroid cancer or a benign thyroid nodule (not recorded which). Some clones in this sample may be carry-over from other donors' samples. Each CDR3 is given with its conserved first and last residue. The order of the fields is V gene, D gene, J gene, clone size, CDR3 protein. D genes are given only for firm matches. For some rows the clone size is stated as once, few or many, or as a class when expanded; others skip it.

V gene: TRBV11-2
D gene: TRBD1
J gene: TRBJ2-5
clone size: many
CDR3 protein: CASSSRGPTETQYF

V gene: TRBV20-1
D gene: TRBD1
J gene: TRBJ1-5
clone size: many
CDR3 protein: CSAHAGTGLSNQPQHF

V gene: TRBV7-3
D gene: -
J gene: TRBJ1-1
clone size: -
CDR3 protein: CASSTGKGLTDTEAFF

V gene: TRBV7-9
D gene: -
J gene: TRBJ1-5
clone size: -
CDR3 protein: CASSREGEFQPQHF

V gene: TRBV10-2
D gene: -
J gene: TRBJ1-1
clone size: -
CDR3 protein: CASSGSGNTEAFF

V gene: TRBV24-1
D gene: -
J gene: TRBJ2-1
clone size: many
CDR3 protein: CATSDTFPYNEQFF

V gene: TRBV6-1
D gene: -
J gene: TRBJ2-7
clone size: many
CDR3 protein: CAIRGREFIYEQYF

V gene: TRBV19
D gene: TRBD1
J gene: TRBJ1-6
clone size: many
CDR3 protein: CASSIRAQDRGKSPPLHF

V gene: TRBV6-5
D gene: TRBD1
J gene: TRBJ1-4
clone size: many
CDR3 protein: CASSYLNRGRDEKLFF

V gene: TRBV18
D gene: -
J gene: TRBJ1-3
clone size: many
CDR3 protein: CASSPAGGTGNTIYF

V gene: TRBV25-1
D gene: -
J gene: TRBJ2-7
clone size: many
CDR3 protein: CASSDRGSWYEQYF

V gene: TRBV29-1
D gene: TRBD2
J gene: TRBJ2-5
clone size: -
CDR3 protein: CSVSRFRAGEGETQYF

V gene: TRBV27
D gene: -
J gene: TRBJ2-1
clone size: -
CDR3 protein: CASSLGGYNEPFF

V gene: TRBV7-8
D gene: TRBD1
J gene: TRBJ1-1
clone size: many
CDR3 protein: CASSLRQGATTEAFF

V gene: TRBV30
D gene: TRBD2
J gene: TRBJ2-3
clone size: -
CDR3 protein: CAWMASGMWGDTQYF

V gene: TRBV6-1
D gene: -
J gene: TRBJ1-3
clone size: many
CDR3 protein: CAGRRNSGNTIYF

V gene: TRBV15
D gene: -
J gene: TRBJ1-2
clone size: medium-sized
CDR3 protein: CATGGISYGYTF

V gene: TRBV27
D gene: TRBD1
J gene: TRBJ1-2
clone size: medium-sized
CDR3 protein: CASSLGTGGSGYTF

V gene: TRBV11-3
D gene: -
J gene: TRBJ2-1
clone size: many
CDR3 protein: CASSLNRGGEQFF

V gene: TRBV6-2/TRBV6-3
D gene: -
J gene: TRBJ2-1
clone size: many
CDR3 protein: CASNLRVNSYNEQFF

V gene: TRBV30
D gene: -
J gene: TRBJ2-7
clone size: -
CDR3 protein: CAWSQDSAGPYEQYF

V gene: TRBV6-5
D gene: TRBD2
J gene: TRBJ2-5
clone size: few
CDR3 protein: CASSYGIAGTDQETQYF